This entry lists 9 T cell receptor beta chains sequenced from one sample in a study of identical twins. Using its own MiXCR run on the 5' RACE reads, TCRdb lists one record per CDR3 protein. The sample carries approximately 240,000 distinct CDR3 sequences, around 15% recorded once. The sequencing input was memory (CD45RO+) T cells sorted from blood. These receptors were obtained from a woman under 30 in good health.

The V gene is TRBV7-2, the J gene TRBJ2-5; TRBD1 agrees at 7 bases. CDR3 length: 15 residues. Germline loops: CDR1 SGHTA, CDR2 FQGNSA. Trimming removed 6 bases from V and 2 bases from J; junction bases left unmatched: 9. The CDR3 spells CASRYSGQPQETQYF. Here the CDR3 DNA reads TGTGCCAGCAGATACTCGGGACAGCCGCAAGAGACCCAGTACTTC.

This clonotype was counted many times. The gene calls are TRBV9 and TRBJ2-2; 8 positions match TRBD2. The germline CDR1 and CDR2 sequences are SGDLS and YYNGEE. This CDR3 has 19 amino acids. V lost 1 base, J lost 6 bases, and 17 bases stayed unmatched. CDR3: CASSVSGGAISSIPGELFF. The DNA for the CDR3 is TGTGCCAGCAGCGTAAGCGGGGGAGCTATCTCTTCGATTCCCGGGGAGCTGTTTTTT.

V gene TRBV12-3 or TRBV12-4 combines with J gene TRBJ2-7, with D possibly being TRBD1 (5 bases). Trimming left V 3 bases short and J 3 bases short, with 12 bases between. The CDR3 covers 14 residues. The DNA for the CDR3 is TGTGCCAGCAGTTTTTTCGACAGCAGCTACGAGCAGTACTTC. Protein sequence: CASSFFDSSYEQYF.

The chain uses TRBV10-3 and TRBJ2-1, with 8 bases aligning to TRBD2. The CDR3 has 14 amino acids. Germline loops: CDR1 ENHRY, CDR2 SYGVKD. Trimming took 5 bases from V and 2 from J; bases not matched to a gene: 2. CDR3 residues: CAISTSGTYNEQFF. CDR3 coding DNA: TGTGCCATCAGTACTAGCGGAACCTACAATGAGCAGTTCTTC.

The J gene is TRBJ1-6, the V gene TRBV12-3 or TRBV12-4; D uncertain. V lost 3 bases, J lost 9 bases, and 6 bases lay in between. The CDR3 loop spans 12 amino acids. The CDR3 bases are TGTGCCAGCAGTTTGGCTATTTCACCCCTCCACTTT. Its translation is CASSLAISPLHF.

This clonotype appeared a single time. This may be a read error, as it is one base from a much larger clone. The chain joins TRBV15 to TRBJ2-1; D remains unclear. Germline CDR1 and CDR2: LNHNV and YYDKDF (reference sequence). The CDR3 runs 13 residues. CDR3: CATSRDLGYERFF. The CDR3, as DNA: TGTGCCACCAGCAGAGATCTAGGGTATGAGCGGTTCTTC. The full variable domain, its missing parts supplied by reference TRBV15 and TRBJ2-1, is DAMVIQNPRYQVTQFGKPVTLSCSQTLNHNVMYWYQQKSSQAPKLLFHYYDKDFNNEADTPDNFQSRRPNTSFCFLDIRSPGLGDTAMYLCATSRDLGYERFFGPGTRLTVL.

This clonotype was seen only a few times. The chain joins TRBV14 to TRBJ2-1; 8 bases agree with TRBD2. CDR1 and CDR2 from the germline V gene are SGHDN and FVKESK. The CDR3 covers 18 residues. J was trimmed by 8 bases and V by 3 bases; bases with no gene match: 18. CDR3 loop: CASSHAGKLSGRSYEQFF. DNA of the CDR3: TGTGCCAGCAGCCACGCAGGGAAGCTCAGCGGGAGATCATATGAGCAGTTCTTC.

This clonotype was seen a few times. The chain is built from TRBV7-3 and TRBJ2-2, with 14 bases that match TRBD2. J was trimmed by 12 bases and V by 5 bases; bases with no gene match: 5. Germline CDR1 is SGHTA and CDR2 is FQGTGA. The CDR3 is 14 amino acids. The CDR3 sequence: CASSPGLAGAQLFF. The CDR3 nucleotides are TGTGCCAGCAGCCCGGGACTAGCGGGGGCCCAGCTGTTTTTT.

This clonotype has just a few counts. This rearrangement joins TRBV5-4 to TRBJ2-3, with a possible D match to TRBD2 (6 bases). Germline values: CDR1 SGHNT, CDR2 YYREEE (reference sequence). The CDR3 has 14 residues. Trimming removed 4 bases from V and 4 bases from J, with 13 bases in between. CDR3 in amino acids: CASSIRGGPDTQYF. CDR3 DNA: TGTGCCAGCAGCATCCGGGGAGGACCAGATACGCAGTATTTT.